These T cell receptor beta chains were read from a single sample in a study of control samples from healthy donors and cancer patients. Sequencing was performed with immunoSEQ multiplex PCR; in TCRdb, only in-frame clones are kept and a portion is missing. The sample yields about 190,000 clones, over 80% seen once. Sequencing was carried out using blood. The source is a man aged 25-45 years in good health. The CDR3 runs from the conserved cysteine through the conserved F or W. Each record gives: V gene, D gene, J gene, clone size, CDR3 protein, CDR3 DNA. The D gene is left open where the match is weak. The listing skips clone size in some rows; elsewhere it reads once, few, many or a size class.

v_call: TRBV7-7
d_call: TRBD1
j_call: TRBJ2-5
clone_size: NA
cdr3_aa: CASSSGQGAFWETQYF
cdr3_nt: TGTGCCAGCAGCTCGGGACAGGGGGCTTTTTGGGAGACCCAGTACTTC

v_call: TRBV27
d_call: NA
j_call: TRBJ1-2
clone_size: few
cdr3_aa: CARIPGRLNYGYTF
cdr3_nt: TGTGCCAGGATTCCGGGAAGATTAAACTATGGCTACACCTTC

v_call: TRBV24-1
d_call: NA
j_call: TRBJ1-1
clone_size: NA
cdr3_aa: CATRRNTEAFF
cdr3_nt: TGTGCCACCAGGAGGAACACTGAAGCTTTCTTT

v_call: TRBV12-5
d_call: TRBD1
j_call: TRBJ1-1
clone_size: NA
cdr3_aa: CASAETGGVTEAFF
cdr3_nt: TGTGCTAGTGCCGAGACAGGGGGCGTCACTGAAGCTTTCTTT

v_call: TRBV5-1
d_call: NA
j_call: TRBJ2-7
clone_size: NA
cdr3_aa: CASSPSTQPYEQYF
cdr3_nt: TGCGCCAGCAGCCCCTCGACTCAGCCCTACGAGCAGTACTTC

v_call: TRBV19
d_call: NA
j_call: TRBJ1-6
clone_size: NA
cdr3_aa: CATTTNSGDSPLHF
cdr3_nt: TGTGCCACCACAACTAACTCCGGGGATTCACCCCTCCACTTT

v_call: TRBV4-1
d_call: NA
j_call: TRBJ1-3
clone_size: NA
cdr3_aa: CASSQESGAGGNTIYF
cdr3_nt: TGCGCCAGCAGCCAAGAGTCAGGGGCGGGGGGAAACACCATATATTTT

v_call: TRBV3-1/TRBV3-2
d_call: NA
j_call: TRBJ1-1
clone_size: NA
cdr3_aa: CASSQTWASNTEAFF
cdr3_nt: TGTGCCAGCAGCCAAACGTGGGCCTCGAACACTGAAGCTTTCTTT

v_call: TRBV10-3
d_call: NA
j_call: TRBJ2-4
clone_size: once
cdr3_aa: CATQDGLENIQYF
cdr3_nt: TGTGCCACCCAGGACGGCTTAGAAAACATTCAGTACTTC

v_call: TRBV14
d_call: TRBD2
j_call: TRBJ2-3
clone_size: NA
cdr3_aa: CASGLAGTQYF
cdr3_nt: TGTGCCAGTGGACTAGCGGGGACGCAGTATTTT

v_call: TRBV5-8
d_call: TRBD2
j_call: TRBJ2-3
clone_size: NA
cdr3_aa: CASSPGTSGSDTQYF
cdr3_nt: TGTGCCAGCAGCCCAGGGACTAGCGGGTCAGATACGCAGTATTTT

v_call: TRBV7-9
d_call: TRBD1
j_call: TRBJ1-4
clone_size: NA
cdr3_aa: CASSLWQGGANEKLFF
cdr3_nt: TGTGCCAGCAGCTTATGGCAGGGGGGTGCTAATGAAAAACTGTTTTTT

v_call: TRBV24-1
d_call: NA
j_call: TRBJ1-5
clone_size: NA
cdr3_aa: CATSEGSGSNQPQHF
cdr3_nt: TGTGCCACCAGTGAGGGGTCTGGAAGCAATCAGCCCCAGCATTTT

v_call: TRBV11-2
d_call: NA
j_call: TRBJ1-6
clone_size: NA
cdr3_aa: CASSLDPAAYNSPLHF
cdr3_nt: TGTGCCAGCAGCTTAGATCCCGCAGCTTATAATTCACCCCTCCACTTT

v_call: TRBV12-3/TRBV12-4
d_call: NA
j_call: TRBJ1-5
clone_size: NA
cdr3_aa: CASSYERKQPQHF
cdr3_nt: TGTGCCAGCAGTTACGAGCGTAAGCAGCCCCAGCATTTT

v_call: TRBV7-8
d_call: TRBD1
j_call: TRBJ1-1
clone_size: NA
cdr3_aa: CASSQQGQGTEAFF
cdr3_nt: TGTGCCAGCAGCCAGCAAGGACAGGGCACTGAAGCTTTCTTT

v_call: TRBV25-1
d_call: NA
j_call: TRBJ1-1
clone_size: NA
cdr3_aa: CAVGPDNTEAFF
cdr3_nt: TGTGCCGTTGGGCCAGACAACACTGAAGCTTTCTTT

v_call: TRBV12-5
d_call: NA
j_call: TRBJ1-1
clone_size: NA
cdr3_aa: CASGLTETAYSSEAFF
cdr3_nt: TGTGCTAGTGGTTTGACTGAGACAGCCTACTCTTCTGAAGCTTTCTTT

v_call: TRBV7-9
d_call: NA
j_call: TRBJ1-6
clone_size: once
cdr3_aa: CASSLSRDSPLHF
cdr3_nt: TGTGCCAGCAGCCTGAGCCGGGATTCACCCCTCCACTTT

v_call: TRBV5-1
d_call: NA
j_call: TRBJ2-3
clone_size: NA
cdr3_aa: CASGEQGFFTDTQYF
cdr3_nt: TGCGCCAGCGGAGAACAGGGTTTCTTCACAGATACGCAGTATTTT

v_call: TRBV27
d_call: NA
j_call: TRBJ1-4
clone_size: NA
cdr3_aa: CASSRVGRAGEKLFF
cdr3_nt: TGTGCCAGCAGCCGGGTTGGTCGGGCAGGTGAAAAACTGTTTTTT

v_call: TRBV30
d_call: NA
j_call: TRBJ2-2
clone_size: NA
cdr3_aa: CAWTGQGDENTGELFF
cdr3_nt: TGTGCCTGGACCGGCCAGGGCGACGAGAACACCGGGGAGCTGTTTTTT

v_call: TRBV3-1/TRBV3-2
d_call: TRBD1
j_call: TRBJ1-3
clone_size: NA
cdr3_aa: CASSQRRRTTGADTIYF
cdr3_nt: TGTGCCAGCAGCCAAAGAAGGCGTACCACAGGGGCTGACACCATATATTTT

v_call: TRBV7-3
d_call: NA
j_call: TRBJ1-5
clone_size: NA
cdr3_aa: CASSLAPGQPQHF
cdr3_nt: TGTGCCAGCAGCTTGGCCCCAGGGCAGCCCCAGCATTTT

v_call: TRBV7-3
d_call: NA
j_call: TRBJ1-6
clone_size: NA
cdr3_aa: CASSRGLSNSPLHF
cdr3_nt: TGTGCCAGCAGCCGGGGACTGTCCAATTCACCCCTCCACTTT

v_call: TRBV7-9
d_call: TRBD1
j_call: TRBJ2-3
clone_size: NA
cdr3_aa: CASRATGASDTQYF
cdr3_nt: TGTGCCAGCAGGGCGACAGGGGCTTCAGATACGCAGTATTTT

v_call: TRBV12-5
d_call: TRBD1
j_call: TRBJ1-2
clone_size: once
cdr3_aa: CASGNDRDPYGYTF
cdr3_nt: TGTGCTAGTGGGAATGACAGGGACCCCTATGGCTACACCTTC

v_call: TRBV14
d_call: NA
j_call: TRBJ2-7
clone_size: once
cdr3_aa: CASSQEIQRHEQYF
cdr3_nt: TGTGCCAGCAGCCAAGAAATCCAGCGCCACGAGCAGTACTTC

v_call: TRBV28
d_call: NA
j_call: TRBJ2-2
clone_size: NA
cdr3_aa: CASSLRGGSPGELFF
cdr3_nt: TGTGCCAGCAGTTTGAGAGGGGGGAGTCCCGGGGAGCTGTTTTTT

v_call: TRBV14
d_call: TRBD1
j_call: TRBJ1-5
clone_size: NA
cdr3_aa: CASSQDVRGMTKHF
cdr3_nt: TGTGCCAGCAGCCAAGATGTCAGGGGGATGACGAAGCATTTT

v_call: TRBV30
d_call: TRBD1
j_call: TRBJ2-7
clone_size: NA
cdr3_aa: CAWSLRPGQGSYEQYF
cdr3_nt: TGTGCCTGGAGTTTACGACCGGGACAGGGATCCTACGAGCAGTACTTC

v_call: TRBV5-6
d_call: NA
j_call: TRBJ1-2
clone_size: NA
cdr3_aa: CASSLITVYGYTF
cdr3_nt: TGTGCCAGCAGCTTGATAACGGTTTATGGCTACACCTTC

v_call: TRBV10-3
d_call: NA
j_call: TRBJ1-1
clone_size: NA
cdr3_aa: CASSGAINTEAFF
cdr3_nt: TGTGCCAGCTCGGGGGCGATCAACACTGAAGCTTTCTTT

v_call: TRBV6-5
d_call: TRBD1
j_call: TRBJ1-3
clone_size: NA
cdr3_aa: CASSFTGGSGNTIYF
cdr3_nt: TGTGCCAGCAGTTTCACAGGGGGCTCTGGAAACACCATATATTTT

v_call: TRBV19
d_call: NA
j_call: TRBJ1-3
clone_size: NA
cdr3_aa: CASSIFGTSSGNTIYF
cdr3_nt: TGTGCCAGTAGTATTTTTGGCACTTCCTCTGGAAACACCATATATTTT

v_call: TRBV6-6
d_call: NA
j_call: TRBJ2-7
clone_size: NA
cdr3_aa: CANSYQGYEQYF
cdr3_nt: TGTGCCAACAGCTATCAGGGGTACGAGCAGTACTTC

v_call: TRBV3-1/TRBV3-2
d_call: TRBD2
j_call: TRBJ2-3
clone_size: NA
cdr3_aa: CASSPGTSGRGDTQYF
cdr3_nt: TGTGCCAGCAGCCCCGGGACTAGCGGGCGAGGAGATACGCAGTATTTT

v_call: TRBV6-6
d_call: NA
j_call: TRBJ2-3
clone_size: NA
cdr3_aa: CASYDAGRTDTQYF
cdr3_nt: TGTGCCAGCTACGACGCCGGCCGCACAGATACGCAGTATTTT

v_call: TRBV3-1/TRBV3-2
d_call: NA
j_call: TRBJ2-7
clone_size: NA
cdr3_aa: CASTRAGLYEQYF
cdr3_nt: TGTGCCAGCACTCGGGCCGGATTATACGAGCAGTACTTC

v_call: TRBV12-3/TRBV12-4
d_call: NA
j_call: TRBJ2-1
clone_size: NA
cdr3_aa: CASKLGSYNEQFF
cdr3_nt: TGTGCCAGCAAGCTAGGTTCCTACAATGAGCAGTTCTTC

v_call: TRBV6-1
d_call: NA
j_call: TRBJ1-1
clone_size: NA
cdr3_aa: CASSEIGPNTEAFF
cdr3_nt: TGTGCCAGCAGTGAAATCGGGCCGAACACTGAAGCTTTCTTT

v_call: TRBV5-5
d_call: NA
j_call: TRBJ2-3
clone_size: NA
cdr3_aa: CASSLLGRGSSTDTQYF
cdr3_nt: TGTGCCAGCAGCTTACTAGGTCGGGGGTCTAGCACAGATACGCAGTATTTT

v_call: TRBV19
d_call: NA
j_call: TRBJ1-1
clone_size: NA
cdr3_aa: CASRPGGSTEAFF
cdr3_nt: TGTGCCAGTAGACCGGGGGGGAGCACTGAAGCTTTCTTT

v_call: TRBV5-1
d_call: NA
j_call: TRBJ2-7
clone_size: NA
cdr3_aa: CASSFSNVGRRTYEQYF
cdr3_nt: TGCGCCAGCAGCTTTTCAAATGTGGGGCGGCGAACCTACGAGCAGTACTTC

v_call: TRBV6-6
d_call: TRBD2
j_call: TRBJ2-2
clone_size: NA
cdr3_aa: CASSYLLAGNTGELFF
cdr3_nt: TGTGCCAGCAGTTACCTGTTAGCGGGTAACACCGGGGAGCTGTTTTTT

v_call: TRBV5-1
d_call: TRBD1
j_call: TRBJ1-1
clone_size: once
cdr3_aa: CASSLGQGATEAFF
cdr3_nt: TGCGCCAGCAGCTTGGGTCAGGGGGCAACTGAAGCTTTCTTT

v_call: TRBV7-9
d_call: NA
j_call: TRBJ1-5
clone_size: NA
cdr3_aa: CASSGRTAEDNQPQHF
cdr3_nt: TGTGCCAGCAGCGGACGTACAGCCGAAGACAATCAGCCCCAGCATTTT

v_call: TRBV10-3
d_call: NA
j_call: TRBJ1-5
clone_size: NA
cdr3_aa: CAISGEGPGSNQPQHF
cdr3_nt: TGTGCCATCAGTGGGGAAGGGCCGGGGAGCAATCAGCCCCAGCATTTT

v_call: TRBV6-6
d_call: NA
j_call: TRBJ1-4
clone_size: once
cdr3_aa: CASTRQGPNEKLFF
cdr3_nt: TGTGCCAGCACCCGGCAAGGGCCTAATGAAAAACTGTTTTTT

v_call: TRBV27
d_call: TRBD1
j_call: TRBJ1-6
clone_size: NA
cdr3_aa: CASSLGQGRMTLHF
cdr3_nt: TGTGCCAGCAGTTTAGGACAGGGAAGAATGACCCTCCACTTT

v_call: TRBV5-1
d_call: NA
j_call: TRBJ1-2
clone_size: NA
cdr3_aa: CASSLGQGNGYTF
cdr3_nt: TGCGCCAGCAGCTTGGGGCAGGGCAATGGCTACACCTTC

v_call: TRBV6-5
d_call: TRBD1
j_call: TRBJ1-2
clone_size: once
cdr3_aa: CASKGAEGYGYTF
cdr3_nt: TGTGCCAGCAAGGGGGCCGAGGGATATGGCTACACCTTC

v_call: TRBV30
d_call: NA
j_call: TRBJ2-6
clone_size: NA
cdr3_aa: CAWAPSGANVLTF
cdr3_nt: TGTGCCTGGGCCCCCTCTGGGGCCAACGTCCTGACTTTC

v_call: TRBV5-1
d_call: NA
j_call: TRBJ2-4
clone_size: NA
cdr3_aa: CASSLAFGGRSKNIQYF
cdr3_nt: TGCGCCAGCAGCTTGGCTTTCGGGGGGCGCTCCAAAAACATTCAGTACTTC

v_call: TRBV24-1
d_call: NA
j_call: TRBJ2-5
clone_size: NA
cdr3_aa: CATSDAGQKQETQYF
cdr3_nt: TGTGCCACCAGTGACGCGGGACAAAAACAAGAGACCCAGTACTTC

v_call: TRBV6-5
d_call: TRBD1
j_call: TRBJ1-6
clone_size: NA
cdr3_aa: CASRGDRENSPLHF
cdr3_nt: TGTGCCAGCAGGGGGGACAGGGAGAATTCACCCCTCCACTTT

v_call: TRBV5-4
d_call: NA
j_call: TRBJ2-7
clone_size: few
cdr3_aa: CASSLVLGGTYEQYF
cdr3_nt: TGTGCCAGCAGCTTGGTTTTAGGGGGAACCTACGAGCAGTACTTC

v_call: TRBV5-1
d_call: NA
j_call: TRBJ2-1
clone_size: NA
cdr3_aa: CASSLTHTGSSYNEQFF
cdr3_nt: TGCGCCAGCAGCTTGACCCACACTGGTAGCTCCTACAATGAGCAGTTCTTC